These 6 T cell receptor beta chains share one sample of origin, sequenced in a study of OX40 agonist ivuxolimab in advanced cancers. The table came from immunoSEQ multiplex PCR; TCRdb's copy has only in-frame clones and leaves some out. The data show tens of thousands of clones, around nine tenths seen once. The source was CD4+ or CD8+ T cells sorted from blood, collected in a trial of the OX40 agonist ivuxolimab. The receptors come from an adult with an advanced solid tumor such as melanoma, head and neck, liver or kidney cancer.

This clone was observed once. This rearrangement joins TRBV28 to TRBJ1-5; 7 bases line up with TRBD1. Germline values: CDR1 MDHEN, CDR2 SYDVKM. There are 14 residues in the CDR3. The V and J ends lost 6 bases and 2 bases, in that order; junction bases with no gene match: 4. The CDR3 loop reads CASSPGGGNQPQHF. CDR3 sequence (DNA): TGTGCCAGCAGCCCAGGGGGTGGCAATCAGCCCCAGCATTTT.

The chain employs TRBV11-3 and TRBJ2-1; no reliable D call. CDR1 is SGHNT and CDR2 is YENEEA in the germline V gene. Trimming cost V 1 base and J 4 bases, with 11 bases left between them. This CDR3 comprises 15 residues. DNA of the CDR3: TGTGCCAGCAGCTTAGCTCCTACGCGGTACAATGAGCAGTTCTTC. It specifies CASSLAPTRYNEQFF.

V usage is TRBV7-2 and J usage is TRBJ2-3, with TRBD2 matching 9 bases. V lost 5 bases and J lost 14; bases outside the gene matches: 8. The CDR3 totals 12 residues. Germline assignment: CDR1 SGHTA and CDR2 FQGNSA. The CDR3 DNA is TGTGCCAGCAGCCCGGGGGGGACTAGCAGGTATTTT. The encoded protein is CASSPGGTSRYF.

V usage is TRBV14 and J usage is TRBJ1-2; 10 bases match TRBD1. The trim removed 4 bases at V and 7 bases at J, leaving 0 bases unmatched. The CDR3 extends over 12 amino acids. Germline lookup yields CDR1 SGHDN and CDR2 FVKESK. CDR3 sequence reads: CASSRDRGGYTF. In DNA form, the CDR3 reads TGTGCCAGCAGCCGGGACAGGGGTGGCTACACCTTC.

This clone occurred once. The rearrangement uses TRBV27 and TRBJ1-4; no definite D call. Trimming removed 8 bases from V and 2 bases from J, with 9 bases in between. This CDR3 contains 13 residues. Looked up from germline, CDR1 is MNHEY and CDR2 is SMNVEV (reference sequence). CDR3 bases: TGTGCCAGCGCCTGGCAGACTAATGAAAAACTGTTTTTT. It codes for CASAWQTNEKLFF. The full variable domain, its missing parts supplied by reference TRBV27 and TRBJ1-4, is EAQVTQNPRYLITVTGKKLTVTCSQNMNHEYMSWYRQDPGLGLRQIYYSMNVEVTDKGDVPEGYKVSRKEKRNFPLILESPSPNQTSLYFCASAWQTNEKLFFGSGTQLSVL.

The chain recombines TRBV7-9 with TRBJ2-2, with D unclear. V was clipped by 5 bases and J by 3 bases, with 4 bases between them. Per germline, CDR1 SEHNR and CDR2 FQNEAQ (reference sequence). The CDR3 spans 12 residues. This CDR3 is CASSPDTGELFF. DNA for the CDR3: TGTGCCAGCAGCCCAGACACCGGGGAGCTGTTTTTT.